This is a list of T cell receptor beta chains from one sample in a study of T cell clusters in autoimmune cytopenias. TCRdb reprocessed the multiplex PCR reads, keeping one entry per CDR3 protein, no DNA. Recorded for this sample: around 7,000 distinct CDR3 sequences. This sample was also put to use in a study of T cell repertoires in aging, cancer and after chemotherapy.

Sequenced: peripheral blood. The receptors come from a human donor in good health. Each CDR3 is given with its conserved first and last residue. Each record gives: J gene, clone size, V gene, CDR3 protein. Where a row states a size, it is once, few, many or the class of an expanded clone; other rows omit it.

J gene: TRBJ1-4
clone size: medium-sized
V gene: TRBV27
CDR3 protein: CASSGEGGEKLFF

J gene: TRBJ1-6
clone size: medium-sized
V gene: TRBV30
CDR3 protein: CAWSRPVGSYNSPLHF

J gene: TRBJ2-3
clone size: medium-sized
V gene: TRBV29-1
CDR3 protein: CSALRGAYTDTQYF

J gene: TRBJ1-2
clone size: .
V gene: TRBV6-5
CDR3 protein: CASKQGQVNYGYTF

J gene: TRBJ2-1
clone size: .
V gene: TRBV20-1
CDR3 protein: CSARPLQGAVRNEQFF

J gene: TRBJ2-3
clone size: medium-sized
V gene: TRBV19
CDR3 protein: CASSIGTFSKDTQYF

J gene: TRBJ2-2
clone size: medium-sized
V gene: TRBV30
CDR3 protein: CAWRYSGELFF

J gene: TRBJ2-1
clone size: .
V gene: TRBV27
CDR3 protein: CASAPGLAGVNEQFF

J gene: TRBJ1-3
clone size: .
V gene: TRBV6-1
CDR3 protein: CASRGTSGNTIYF

J gene: TRBJ2-5
clone size: .
V gene: TRBV19
CDR3 protein: CASSMSWRELRETQYF

J gene: TRBJ1-2
clone size: .
V gene: TRBV5-6
CDR3 protein: CASSRTEKYGYTF

J gene: TRBJ2-2
clone size: medium-sized
V gene: TRBV15
CDR3 protein: CATSRDLASGELFF

J gene: TRBJ1-1
clone size: .
V gene: TRBV19
CDR3 protein: CASSIGGGTGAFF

J gene: TRBJ2-1
clone size: medium-sized
V gene: TRBV19
CDR3 protein: CASSLGGSSYNEQFF

J gene: TRBJ2-7
clone size: .
V gene: TRBV6-5
CDR3 protein: CASSLTRDRVYEQYF

J gene: TRBJ2-2
clone size: .
V gene: TRBV24-1
CDR3 protein: CATSSRGELFF

J gene: TRBJ2-1
clone size: .
V gene: TRBV19
CDR3 protein: CASSFLAGAGGNEQFF

J gene: TRBJ2-4
clone size: .
V gene: TRBV5-4
CDR3 protein: CASSLGGQENIQYF

J gene: TRBJ2-2
clone size: .
V gene: TRBV5-5
CDR3 protein: CASSLDWRGTSGRRHGELFF

J gene: TRBJ2-5
clone size: .
V gene: TRBV12-3/TRBV12-4
CDR3 protein: CASSEIQETQYF

J gene: TRBJ2-1
clone size: medium-sized
V gene: TRBV13
CDR3 protein: CASSLEPGLSYNEQFF

J gene: TRBJ2-2
clone size: .
V gene: TRBV27
CDR3 protein: CASSFAGSNTGELFF

J gene: TRBJ2-7
clone size: .
V gene: TRBV13
CDR3 protein: CASSSVSGRSSYEQYF

J gene: TRBJ2-5
clone size: .
V gene: TRBV5-5
CDR3 protein: CASSFLVAGTGFRQETQYF

J gene: TRBJ2-5
clone size: .
V gene: TRBV27
CDR3 protein: CASSLIVGAETQYF

J gene: TRBJ1-2
clone size: .
V gene: TRBV19
CDR3 protein: CASSVKRESGLYGYTF

J gene: TRBJ2-7
clone size: .
V gene: TRBV19
CDR3 protein: CASSSGLAGGDEQYF

J gene: TRBJ2-1
clone size: .
V gene: TRBV18
CDR3 protein: CASSSLGTSGNNEQFF

J gene: TRBJ2-1
clone size: .
V gene: TRBV15
CDR3 protein: CATSRLLQASNNEQFF

J gene: TRBJ1-1
clone size: .
V gene: TRBV6-5
CDR3 protein: CASRGPGANRAEAFF

J gene: TRBJ1-2
clone size: .
V gene: TRBV29-1
CDR3 protein: CSVEKGGAYGYTF

J gene: TRBJ2-3
clone size: .
V gene: TRBV13
CDR3 protein: CASSLAGKTDTQYF

J gene: TRBJ2-2
clone size: medium-sized
V gene: TRBV19
CDR3 protein: CASSASHRDTGELFF

J gene: TRBJ2-7
clone size: .
V gene: TRBV27
CDR3 protein: CASSEGTGKTYEQYF

J gene: TRBJ1-1
clone size: .
V gene: TRBV6-5
CDR3 protein: CASRPSRTGKNTEAFF

J gene: TRBJ1-5
clone size: .
V gene: TRBV30
CDR3 protein: CAWSPRGLMSNQPQHF

J gene: TRBJ2-1
clone size: .
V gene: TRBV30
CDR3 protein: CASAGTSLNEQFF

J gene: TRBJ2-3
clone size: .
V gene: TRBV27
CDR3 protein: CASISLAGRDTDTQYF

J gene: TRBJ2-2
clone size: medium-sized
V gene: TRBV6-5
CDR3 protein: CASSFRAGELFF

J gene: TRBJ2-2
clone size: .
V gene: TRBV11-2
CDR3 protein: CASSLGYGELFF

J gene: TRBJ2-1
clone size: medium-sized
V gene: TRBV19
CDR3 protein: CASSISGRALNEQFF

J gene: TRBJ1-6
clone size: .
V gene: TRBV5-4
CDR3 protein: CASSLATGQNSPLHF

J gene: TRBJ2-7
clone size: .
V gene: TRBV6-2/TRBV6-3
CDR3 protein: CASSYDRFFGLYF